The 17 T cell receptor beta chains below come from one sample, sequenced in a study of shared clonotypes between healthy human individuals. Naivety among CD8 cells was defined by CD45RO negativity and positive CCR7 selection, thereby excluding terminally differentiated effector memory CD45RA+ cells. Method: immunoSEQ multiplex PCR; TCRdb's copy keeps in-frame clones and lacks some. Of about 2.2 million clones in the sample, approximately 94% were seen once. Sequencing input: naive CD8+ T cells from PBMCs. These TCRs come from a man aged 18 to 30 in good health. Some clones in this sample may be carry-over from other donors' samples.

The chain recombines TRBV10-2 with TRBJ2-2; D not resolved. In germline, CDR1 is WSHSY, CDR2 SAAADI. CDR3 length: 14 amino acids. V gave up 1 base and J gave up 1 base, with 4 bases separating them. In nucleotides, the CDR3 is TGCGCCAGCAGTGAGTGGCGGAACACCGGGGAGCTGTTTTTT. It codes for CASSEWRNTGELFF.

V gene TRBV7-2 combines with J gene TRBJ2-7; tentative D call: TRBD2 (5 bases). CDR1 and CDR2 from the germline V gene are SGHTA and FQGNSA. The length of the CDR3 is 15 residues. Trimming took off 3 bases at V and 4 bases at J, with 16 bases between the two ends. CDR3 DNA sequence: TGTGCCAGCAGCTTCACGACCTTTACTAGGTACGAGCAGTACTTC. Translating it yields CASSFTTFTRYEQYF.

The chain carries TRBV7-3 and TRBJ2-3, with 9 bases matching TRBD2. The CDR3 runs to 17 residues. Germline-derived CDR1 and CDR2 are SGHTA and FQGTGA. The J segment lost 4 bases and the V segment lost 4 bases, leaving 12 bases of the junction unmatched. The CDR3 loop is CASSSRPVAGVSDTQYF. For the CDR3, the DNA is TGTGCCAGCAGCTCCCGTCCGGTAGCGGGAGTTTCAGATACGCAGTATTTT.

The chain employs TRBV28 and TRBJ2-2; no firm D call. V dropped 5 bases and J dropped 1 base, with 8 bases sitting between them. Per the germline V gene, CDR1 is MDHEN and CDR2 is SYDVKM. This CDR3 region has 14 residues. DNA of the CDR3: TGTGCCAGCAGTGTCGTGGGGAACACCGGGGAGCTGTTTTTT. It is translated as CASSVVGNTGELFF.

Written as DNA, the CDR3 is TGTGCCAGCAGCTTAAGGGAGGTGGCAGGGACAGGCGAGCAGTACTTC. Its protein product is CASSLREVAGTGEQYF. The chain uses TRBV7-2 and TRBJ2-7; 8 positions match TRBD1. There are 16 residues in the CDR3. Germline V CDR1 and CDR2: SGHTA, FQGNSA. J gave up 6 bases and V 2 bases, and 12 bases lay outside the gene matches.

This clone was seen just once. Other DNA sequences in this sample translate to the same CDR3. The V and J genes are TRBV19 and TRBJ1-4; 7 nucleotides align to TRBD1. Germline CDR1 LNHDA, CDR2 SQIVND (reference sequence). The CDR3 extends over 15 amino acids. Germline trimming cut 5 bases from V and 6 bases from J; bases unmatched to any gene: 9. In DNA form, the CDR3 reads TGTGCCAGTAGTGCCGACAGGGAGGGGGATGAAAAACTGTTTTTT. Encoded protein: CASSADREGDEKLFF.

The chain couples TRBV5-1 to TRBJ1-1; D is undetermined. The CDR3 sequence is 12 residues long. The germline gives CDR1 SGHRS, CDR2 YFSETQ. V was cut by 3 bases and J by 11 bases, with 14 bases left in between. CDR3 sequence reads: CASSSGGIGAFF. The CDR3 bases are TGCGCCAGCAGCTCGGGAGGGATAGGGGCTTTCTTT.

The V and J genes are TRBV18 and TRBJ2-7; D gene unclear. The CDR3 consists of 13 residues. Germline values: CDR1 KGHSH, CDR2 LQKENI. The ends were cut back, 4 bases at V and 5 bases at J, with 12 bases in the middle. The DNA of the CDR3 is TGTGCCAGCTCACGCCCACCTAATAACGAGCAGTACTTC. Its translation is CASSRPPNNEQYF.

The chain uses TRBV27 and TRBJ2-7; tentatively, D is TRBD1 or TRBD2 (5 bases each). The CDR3 runs to 13 residues. The V end was cut by 5 bases, the J end by 5 bases, with 13 bases between. Germline V gene sequence: CDR1 MNHEY, CDR2 SMNVEV (reference sequence). CDR3 residues: CASSILTGHEQYF. In nucleotides, the CDR3 is TGTGCCAGCAGTATACTCACGGGGCACGAGCAGTACTTC.

This clone was detected once. This chain links TRBV5-6 with TRBJ2-7; 7 nucleotides line up with TRBD2. Germline V lookup: CDR1 SGHDT, CDR2 YYEEEE. With V trimmed by 1 base and J by 5 bases, 12 bases remained unmatched. The CDR3 has 16 amino acids. The CDR3 DNA follows: TGTGCCAGCAGCTTGTATCCTAGCGGTCCTGGGAACGAGCAGTACTTC. The encoded protein is CASSLYPSGPGNEQYF.

V and J are TRBV6-5 and TRBJ2-7; D remains ambiguous. CDR3 size: 15 residues. Germline V gene lookup returns CDR1 MNHEY and CDR2 SVGAGI. Trimming cost V 0 bases and J 5 bases, with 14 bases left between them. For the CDR3, the DNA is TGTGCCAGCAGTTACTCCCGGGCTCTGCTTAACGAGCAGTACTTC. Protein: CASSYSRALLNEQYF.

The chain has TRBV7-9 and TRBJ2-7, with a weak D call TRBD2 (6 bases). CDR1 and CDR2 (germline): SEHNR, FQNEAQ (reference sequence). V was clipped by 6 bases and J by 5 bases, with 8 bases between them. The CDR3 spans 11 residues. CDR3 nucleotide sequence: TGTGCCAGCAGGGAGGGTAACGAGCAGTACTTC. Translation: CASREGNEQYF.

The chain links TRBV7-6 to TRBJ2-2, with 7 bases identical to TRBD2. CDR1 and CDR2 from the germline V gene are SGHVS and FNYEAQ. This CDR3 region has 17 residues. After removal of 2 bases from V and 3 bases from J, the junction contained 9 bases not matched to a gene. The CDR3 sequence is CASSLFGEAGDTGELFF. The CDR3 region has the DNA TGTGCCAGCAGCTTATTCGGCGAGGCGGGAGACACCGGGGAGCTGTTTTTT.

This chain joins TRBV11-2 and TRBJ2-1; D possibly corresponds to TRBD1 (6 bases). The V and J ends lost 7 bases and 2 bases respectively, with 18 bases between them. CDR1 is SGHAT, CDR2 FQNNGV, per germline. The CDR3 contains 16 residues. The CDR3 protein is CASTSPGHLPYNEQFF. CDR3 nucleotides: TGTGCCAGCACATCCCCGGGACACCTCCCCTACAATGAGCAGTTCTTC.

The chain couples TRBV7-9 to TRBJ2-1; D is uncertain. Trimming shortened V by 7 bases and J by 0 bases, and 13 bases separated the two germline ends. Germline lookup yields CDR1 SEHNR and CDR2 FQNEAQ (reference sequence). CDR3 length: 15 amino acids. The DNA for the CDR3 is TGTGCCAGCACCCCTGCCGGGCCCTCCTACAATGAGCAGTTCTTC. Its protein is CASTPAGPSYNEQFF. Supplemented by reference TRBV7-9 and TRBJ2-1, the full variable domain reads DTGVSQNPRHKITKRGQNVTFRCDPISEHNRLYWYRQTLGQGPEFLTYFQNEAQLEKSRLLSDRFSAERPKGSFSTLEIQRTEQGDSAMYLCASTPAGPSYNEQFFGPGTRLTVL.

This rearrangement joins TRBV11-2 to TRBJ2-7; 7 bases align to TRBD2. Looked up from germline, CDR1 is SGHAT and CDR2 is FQNNGV. This CDR3 spans 14 amino acids. Germline trimming cut 4 bases from V and 4 bases from J; bases unmatched to any gene: 7. CDR3 sequence: CASSSSSGNYEQYF. CDR3 sequence (DNA): TGTGCCAGCAGCTCATCTAGCGGAAATTACGAGCAGTACTTC.

The chain carries TRBV7-9 and TRBJ1-5; 9 nucleotides align to TRBD1. The CDR3 is 14 amino acids. Germline V lookup: CDR1 SEHNR, CDR2 FQNEAQ (reference sequence). Unmatched junction bases numbered 4, after V lost 5 bases and J lost 5 bases. Here the CDR3 reads CASSMTGGDQPQHF. The CDR3 DNA sequence: TGTGCCAGCAGCATGACAGGGGGTGATCAGCCCCAGCATTTT.